A single sample gave rise to the 13 T cell receptor beta chains below, sequenced in a study of T-cell reconstitution after alpha-beta-depleted transplantation in children. A library of TCRbeta sequences, prepared with unique molecular identifiers, was generated. A single record per CDR3 protein comes from TCRdb applying MiXCR to the PCR reads. Here the sample spans about 440,000 distinct CDR3 sequences, 43% being singletons. The sample consisted of PBMCs, taken before TCRalphabeta/CD19-depleted stem cell transplant. These receptor sequences come from a girl aged 2 to 9 with aplastic anemia, due to receive a stem cell transplant.

The chain carries TRBV6-5 and TRBJ1-4; D perhaps matches TRBD1 (5 bases). This CDR3 contains 15 residues. V was cut by 2 bases and J by 6 bases, with 13 bases left in between. CDR1 and CDR2 (germline): MNHEY, SVGAGI. The CDR3 loop reads CASSYEGASDEKLFF. DNA of the CDR3: TGTGCCAGCAGTTACGAAGGGGCGTCGGATGAAAAACTGTTTTTT.

The rearrangement links TRBV20-1 to TRBJ2-5; 8 nucleotides agree with TRBD2. The CDR3 loop spans 17 amino acids. V lost 2 bases and J lost 1; bases outside the gene matches: 12. Germline CDR1 and CDR2: DFQATT and SNEGSKA (reference sequence). This CDR3 reads CSARSPWSGGLQETQYF. The CDR3 DNA follows: TGCAGTGCTAGAAGCCCTTGGAGCGGGGGACTCCAAGAGACCCAGTACTTC.

J is TRBJ2-3 and V is TRBV27; D is uncertain. In germline, CDR1 is MNHEY, CDR2 SMNVEV (reference sequence). Between the trimmed V and J ends, which lost 3 bases and 2 bases, there was a span of 9 bases. CDR3 size: 14 residues. The CDR3 reads CASSLAVVTDTQYF. The CDR3 coding sequence is TGTGCCAGCAGTTTGGCAGTGGTCACAGATACGCAGTATTTT.

This clonotype was recorded many times. DNA for the CDR3: TGCGCCAGCAGCCCGGAAGGGACTAGACCCTACAATGAGCAGTTCTTC. This sequence encodes CASSPEGTRPYNEQFF. The chain uses TRBV5-1 and TRBJ2-1; TRBD2 aligns across 8 bases. The CDR3 is 16 amino acids. Per germline, CDR1 SGHRS and CDR2 YFSETQ. V lost 4 bases, J lost 2 bases, and 8 bases stayed unmatched.

This clonotype has just a few counts. The chain employs TRBV10-3 and TRBJ1-2; D ambiguous. The germline V and J ends were trimmed by 10 bases and 0 bases, with 3 bases remaining between them. Germline values: CDR1 ENHRY, CDR2 SYGVKD. This CDR3 spans 10 amino acids. CDR3 loop: CATSNYGYTF. In DNA form, the CDR3 reads TGTGCCACCTCTAACTATGGCTACACCTTC.

This sequence joins TRBV7-9 and TRBJ2-7; either TRBD1 or TRBD2 may supply D (5 bases each). CDR1 and CDR2 (germline): SEHNR, FQNEAQ (reference sequence). V lost 4 bases and J 5 bases, leaving 12 bases between the germline ends. This CDR3 has 13 residues. For the CDR3, the DNA is TGTGCCAGCAGCTCCGGGACCCCCAACGAGCAGTACTTC. It codes for CASSSGTPNEQYF.

This clonotype has ten or more counts. CDR3: CASRTRANTEAFF. CDR3 nucleotide sequence: TGTGCCAGCAGGACCAGGGCGAACACTGAAGCTTTCTTT. The gene calls are TRBV7-2 and TRBJ1-1; perhaps TRBD1 as D (5 bases). Germline V CDR1 and CDR2: SGHTA, FQGNSA. This CDR3 has 13 amino acids. Trimming shortened V by 6 bases and J by 1 base, and 9 bases separated the two germline ends.

This clonotype was detected a few times. This chain joins TRBV5-6 and TRBJ2-7; D unclear. From germline, CDR1 is SGHDT and CDR2 YYEEEE. This CDR3 is 16 amino acids long. V was clipped by 0 bases and J by 0 bases, with 13 bases between them. The CDR3 protein is CASSLAVGSSSYEQYF. In DNA, the CDR3 is TGTGCCAGCAGCTTGGCCGTGGGGTCAAGCTCCTACGAGCAGTACTTC.

V usage is TRBV12-3 or TRBV12-4 and J usage is TRBJ2-1, with TRBD2 identical over 14 bases. CDR3 length equals 16 residues. Trimming took 5 bases from V and 6 from J; bases not matched to a gene: 6. The DNA for the CDR3 is TGTGCCAGCAGTCCCTCGACTAGCGGGAGGGGCAATGAGCAGTTCTTC. Amino acids: CASSPSTSGRGNEQFF.

The chain is built from TRBV28 and TRBJ2-5; TRBD2 matches 9 bases. The CDR3 runs to 16 residues. Germline assignment: CDR1 MDHEN and CDR2 SYDVKM. J was trimmed by 0 bases and V by 6 bases; bases with no gene match: 8. CDR3 residues: CASRRLADLNQETQYF. The CDR3 DNA reads TGTGCCAGCAGACGACTAGCGGACCTGAACCAAGAGACCCAGTACTTC. The variable domain in full, completed from reference TRBV28 and TRBJ2-5, reads DVKVTQSSRYLVKRTGEKVFLECVQDMDHENMFWYRQDPGLGLRLIYFSYDVKMKEKGDIPEGYSVSREKKERFSLILESASTNQTSMYLCASRRLADLNQETQYFGPGTRLLVL.

There are many counts of this clonotype. The chain has TRBV11-2 and TRBJ2-1; D may correspond to TRBD1 or TRBD2 (5 bases each). The V gene lost 5 bases and the J gene lost 6 bases, with 20 bases spanning the gap. This CDR3 contains 16 residues. Germline V gene lookup returns CDR1 SGHAT and CDR2 FQNNGV. The CDR3 region is CASSPQRGTLGNEQFF. Written as DNA, the CDR3 is TGTGCCAGCAGCCCACAGAGGGGTACACTGGGCAATGAGCAGTTCTTC.

At least ten counts were recorded for this clonotype. The chain has TRBV6-1 and TRBJ2-7; D possibly corresponds to TRBD1 (6 bases). The germline V and J ends were trimmed by 3 bases and 3 bases, with 21 bases remaining between them. Per the germline V gene, CDR1 is MNHNS and CDR2 is SASEGT. There are 17 residues in the CDR3. The CDR3 reads CASSDSLGAGVYYEQYF. CDR3 nucleotide sequence: TGTGCCAGCAGTGATTCCTTGGGGGCAGGGGTCTACTACGAGCAGTACTTC.

This clonotype was recorded many times. The V and J genes are TRBV4-1 and TRBJ1-1, with TRBD1 matching over 9 bases. After removal of 1 base from V and 5 bases from J, the junction contained 5 bases not matched to a gene. The germline CDR1 and CDR2 sequences are MGHRA and YSYEKL. The CDR3 sequence is 15 residues long. In DNA, the CDR3 is TGCGCCAGCAGCCAAGGACAGGGGGTCGGGACTGAAGCTTTCTTT. Its protein product is CASSQGQGVGTEAFF.